The text below deals with one T cell receptor (beta chain). The antigen remains undetermined. This sample is drawn from a study of T cells in Graves' hyperthyroidism and ophthalmopathy. Study details: It was at initial diagnosis, before any treatment, that peripheral blood was collected. Study-wide results and limits: Peripheral blood also featured most of the thyroid clonotypes expanded above 0.001.

Sampled blood dates from first hyperthyroidism diagnosis, and it precedes any ophthalmopathy symptoms. Germline assignment: CDR1 DFQATT and CDR2 SNEGSKA (reference sequence). Trimming removed 4 bases at V and 0 bases at J, with 11 bases between. This CDR3 has 14 residues. TCR beta CDR3 regions were amplified from RNA transcripts. In the first-round RT-PCR of the TCR CDR3, the HTBI primer set was used. MiXCR, applied by TCRdb to the multiplex PCR reads, yields one record per CDR3 protein. The table lists under 400,000 distinct CDR3 sequences, 15% to 18% of them singletons. The clonotype comes from a woman aged 18-29 years with Graves' hyperthyroidism that later progressed to Graves' ophthalmopathy. This sequence joins TRBV20-1 and TRBJ2-3, with D possibly being TRBD1 or TRBD2 (5 bases each). The specimen was blood. As DNA, the CDR3 is TGCAGTGCTAAGCCGGGACGGAGCACAGATACGCAGTATTTT. The encoded protein is CSAKPGRSTDTQYF.